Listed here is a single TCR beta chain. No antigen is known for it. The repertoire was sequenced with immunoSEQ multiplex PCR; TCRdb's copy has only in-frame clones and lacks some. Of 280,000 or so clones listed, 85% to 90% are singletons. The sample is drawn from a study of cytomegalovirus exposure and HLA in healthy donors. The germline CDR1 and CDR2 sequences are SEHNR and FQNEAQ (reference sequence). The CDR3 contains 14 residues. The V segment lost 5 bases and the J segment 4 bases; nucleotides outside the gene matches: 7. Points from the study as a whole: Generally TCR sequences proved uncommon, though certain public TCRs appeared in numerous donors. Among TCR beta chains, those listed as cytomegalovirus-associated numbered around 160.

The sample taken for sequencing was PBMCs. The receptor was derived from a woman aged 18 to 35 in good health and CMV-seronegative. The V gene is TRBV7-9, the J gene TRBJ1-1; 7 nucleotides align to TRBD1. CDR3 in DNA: TGTGCCAGCAGCGCGGGACAGATGGGCACTGAAGCTTTCTTT. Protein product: CASSAGQMGTEAFF.